These T cell receptor beta chains were read from a single sample in a study of tumor-infiltrating lymphocytes in primary liver carcinoma. TCRdb used MiXCR to reprocess the multiplex PCR reads, holding one entry per CDR3 protein. The table lists fewer than 85,000 distinct CDR3 sequences, roughly 69% of them singletons, with roughly 28% in the top ten. Source material: tumor-adjacent normal liver tissue. These receptors all come from a man between 35 and 55 years old with primary liver carcinoma and hepatitis B virus infection. The CDR3 runs from the conserved cysteine through the conserved F or W. A D gene is named only where the DNA matches it firmly. The size field is filled for only some rows; it gives once, few, many or a size class.

TRBV4-1,14,TRBD1,TRBJ2-1,-,TGCGTCAGTAGCCTATTGATCAGGGGGAATGAGCAGTTCTTC,CVSSLLIRGNEQFF
TRBV29-1,13,-,TRBJ2-5,few,TGCAGCGTTGTAGGGACACCCAAAGAGACCCAGTACTTT,CSVVGTPKETQYF
TRBV5-6,14,-,TRBJ1-2,many,TGTGCCAGCAGCTTATCCCAGGAGATTTATGGCTACACCTTC,CASSLSQEIYGYTF
TRBV29-1,14,-,TRBJ2-1,-,TGCAGCGTCGGGACCCCGAGCTCCTGCAATGAGCAGTTCTTC,CSVGTPSSCNEQFF
TRBV4-3,18,TRBD1,TRBJ2-7,once,TGCGCCAGCAGCCAAGGTCATCCGCTGGGACAGGTTTCCTGCGAGCAGCACTTC,CASSQGHPLGQVSCEQHF
TRBV5-4,15,-,TRBJ2-7,-,TGTGCCAGCAGCTTGACAGCGGTGTTGATAGGCGAGCAGTACTTC,CASSLTAVLIGEQYF
TRBV29-1,12,-,TRBJ2-6,-,TGCAGCCTTGTATCTGGGGCCAACGTTCTGACTTTC,CSLVSGANVLTF
TRBV11-2,18,-,TRBJ2-5,-,TGTACCAGCAGCTTAGATCCGTGGTCTAGTGGGATAGGGGAGACCCAGTACTTC,CTSSLDPWSSGIGETQYF
TRBV6-6,13,TRBD1,TRBJ2-7,once,TGTGTCAGCAGTTACAGGGGCGGTCACGGGCAGTACTTC,CVSSYRGGHGQYF
TRBV7-9,18,-,TRBJ2-7,-,TGTGCCGGCAGCCCTCGTCCGACTAGTGGGAGGACGGCCTACAAGCAGTACTTC,CAGSPRPTSGRTAYKQYF
TRBV28,19,TRBD2,TRBJ2-7,-,TGTGCCAGCAGTTTTTTCGGACTAGCGGGAGGGCGAATCTCCAACGAGCAATATTTC,CASSFFGLAGGRISNEQYF
TRBV6-1,18,TRBD1,TRBJ2-2,-,TGTGCCAGCAGTGAAAGAGGGGGAAAGGGGGCGAACACTGGGGAGCTGTTTTTT,CASSERGGKGANTGELFF
TRBV12-3/TRBV12-4,14,-,TRBJ2-7,-,TGTGCCAGCAGTTTAGGGCTAATCGGATACGAGCAGTACTTC,CASSLGLIGYEQYF
TRBV6-5,15,TRBD2,TRBJ2-7,many,TGTGCCAGCAGTTACTCGGCGGGAGATTCGTACGAGCAGTACTTC,CASSYSAGDSYEQYF
TRBV4-1,15,TRBD2,TRBJ2-7,-,TGCGCCAATAGCCAAGAACTAGCGGGGGGATACGAGCAGTACTTC,CANSQELAGGYEQYF
TRBV6-5,15,-,TRBJ2-7,-,TGTGTCAGCAGACCTAGGGGTGGGAGCTCCTACGAGCAGTACTTC,CVSRPRGGSSYEQYF
TRBV4-3,15,-,TRBJ2-7,-,TGCGCCAGCAGCGATGGTCGGGTGACTCCCTACGAGCAGTACTTC,CASSDGRVTPYEQYF
TRBV5-5,15,TRBD2,TRBJ2-1,-,TGTGCCAGCGGCGTACAGGGTGGGACTAGTGGGCTCGTGTTCTTC,CASGVQGGTSGLVFF
TRBV29-1,15,-,TRBJ2-5,few,TGCAGCGTTGGGGGGCCAGGACCTCCGAGGGAGACCCAGTACTTC,CSVGGPGPPRETQYF
TRBV28,14,TRBD2,TRBJ2-5,many,TGTGCCAGCACTGGAGCGGGAGTAAAGGAGACCCAGTACTTC,CASTGAGVKETQYF
TRBV11-1,13,-,TRBJ1-6,-,TGTGCCAACAGCCGGACACTGGTTTCACCCTGCCACTTT,CANSRTLVSPCHF
TRBV12-3/TRBV12-4,14,-,TRBJ2-7,-,TGTGCCAGCAGTCTGGGGAGTTGGTTTTACGAGCAGTACTTC,CASSLGSWFYEQYF
TRBV7-3,14,-,TRBJ2-1,-,TGTGCCAGCAGCTTTGGGGGGTTCGTGAATGAGCAGTTCTTC,CASSFGGFVNEQFF
TRBV4-3,15,-,TRBJ2-7,few,TGCGCCAGCAGCCAAGACAAGGGGGGAGCCCACGAGCTGTACTTC,CASSQDKGGAHELYF
TRBV5-1,15,-,TRBJ2-3,many,TGCGCCAGCAGCTTGGAGGGACTCACCACAGATACGCAGTATTTT,CASSLEGLTTDTQYF
TRBV14,16,TRBD2,TRBJ2-1,-,TGTGCCAGCAATGCCGCAGCGGGATGGGTAAACAGTGAGCAGTTTTTC,CASNAAAGWVNSEQFF
TRBV11-2,15,TRBD1,TRBJ1-2,-,TGTACTAGCACCCCAAGGTTGGGACAGGGGTTTGGCTACACCTTC,CTSTPRLGQGFGYTF
TRBV6-2/TRBV6-3,14,TRBD1,TRBJ2-2,-,TGTGCCACCAACAGGGGGCAAAACACCGGGGAACCGTTTTTT,CATNRGQNTGEPFF
TRBV4-1,14,-,TRBJ2-1,few,TGCGCCAGCAGCCAAGTTGAGGGGTGGAATGAGCAGTTCTTC,CASSQVEGWNEQFF
TRBV29-1,10,-,TRBJ2-5,-,TGCAGCGTTGACGAAGAGACCCAGTACTTT,CSVDEETQYF
TRBV9,14,-,TRBJ2-7,-,TGTGCCAGCAGCGTAGTTGCAGGGGGGAACGAGCAGTACTTC,CASSVVAGGNEQYF
TRBV13,13,TRBD1,TRBJ1-2,-,TGTGCCAGTAGCCTCCAGGGGGTCGGTGACTACACCTTC,CASSLQGVGDYTF
TRBV4-3,16,-,TRBJ2-7,-,TGTGCCAGCAGGCAAGGGCTTAGCGGCTTTACACACGAGCAGTACTTC,CASRQGLSGFTHEQYF
TRBV7-9,15,TRBD1,TRBJ2-1,-,TGTGCCAACAGCCTCCGGGACAGGGATGTCAATGAGCAGTTCTTC,CANSLRDRDVNEQFF
TRBV11-3,15,TRBD1,TRBJ2-2,-,TGTGCCAGCAGCCGCAGGGGGCCATACACCGGGGAGCTGTTTTTT,CASSRRGPYTGELFF